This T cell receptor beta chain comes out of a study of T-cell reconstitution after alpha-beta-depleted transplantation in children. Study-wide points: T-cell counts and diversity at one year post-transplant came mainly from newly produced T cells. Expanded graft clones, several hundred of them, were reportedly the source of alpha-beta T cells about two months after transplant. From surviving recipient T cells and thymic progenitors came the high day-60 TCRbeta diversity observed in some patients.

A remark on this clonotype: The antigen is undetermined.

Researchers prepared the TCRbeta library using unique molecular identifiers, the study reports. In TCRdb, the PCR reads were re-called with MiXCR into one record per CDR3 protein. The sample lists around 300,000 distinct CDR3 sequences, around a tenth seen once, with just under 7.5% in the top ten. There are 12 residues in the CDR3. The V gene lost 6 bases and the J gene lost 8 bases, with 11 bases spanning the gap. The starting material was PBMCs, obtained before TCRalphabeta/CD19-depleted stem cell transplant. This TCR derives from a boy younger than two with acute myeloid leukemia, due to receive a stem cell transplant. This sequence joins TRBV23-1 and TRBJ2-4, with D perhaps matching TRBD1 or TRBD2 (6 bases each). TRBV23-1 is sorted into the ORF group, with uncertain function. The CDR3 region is CASRGGEHIQYF. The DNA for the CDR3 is TGCGCCAGCAGGGGGGGCGAACACATTCAGTACTTC.